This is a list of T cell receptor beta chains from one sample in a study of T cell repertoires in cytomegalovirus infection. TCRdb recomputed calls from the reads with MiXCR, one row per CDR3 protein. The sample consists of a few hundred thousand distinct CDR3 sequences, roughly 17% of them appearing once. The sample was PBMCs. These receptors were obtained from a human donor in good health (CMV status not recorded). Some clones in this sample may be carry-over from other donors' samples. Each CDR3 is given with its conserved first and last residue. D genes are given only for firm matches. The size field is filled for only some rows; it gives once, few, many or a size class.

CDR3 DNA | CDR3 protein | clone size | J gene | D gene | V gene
TGTGCCACCGGGGCAGGAGAATCCTACGAGCAGTACTTC | CATGAGESYEQYF | - | TRBJ2-7 | - | TRBV10-3
TGTGCCAGCGGTCAGCACGAGGGTTGGGAGACCCAGTACTTC | CASGQHEGWETQYF | many | TRBJ2-5 | - | TRBV12-3/TRBV12-4
TGTGCCAGCAGTTCCATCCAGGGTCTAGCAGGGAACACTGAAGCTTTCTTT | CASSSIQGLAGNTEAFF | few | TRBJ1-1 | - | TRBV28
TGCGCCAGCAGCTTCGGGACGGGGGAGAACACTGAAGCTTTCTTT | CASSFGTGENTEAFF | - | TRBJ1-1 | - | TRBV5-1
TGTGCCATCAGTGAGAGTGGCTTCTTCTCTGGCTACACCTTC | CAISESGFFSGYTF | - | TRBJ1-2 | - | TRBV10-3
TGTGCCAGCCACCAGTCGGCGGGATACGAGCAGTACTTC | CASHQSAGYEQYF | - | TRBJ2-7 | - | TRBV18
TGTGCCAGCAGCTTACCGCCGGGACAGCAACCCTCTGGGGCCAACGTCCTGACTTTC | CASSLPPGQQPSGANVLTF | many | TRBJ2-6 | TRBD1 | TRBV7-2
TGTGCCAGCATGGACAGGGTGCGGCAGCCCCAGCATTTT | CASMDRVRQPQHF | many | TRBJ1-5 | TRBD1 | TRBV28
TGTGCCAGCAGCTCTAGGGACAGCCTGAACAATAATGAAAAACTGTTTTTT | CASSSRDSLNNNEKLFF | few | TRBJ1-4 | TRBD1 | TRBV7-4
TGTGCCAGCAGTTACATTACTAGCGGGGTAGGGTACGAGCAGTACTTC | CASSYITSGVGYEQYF | - | TRBJ2-7 | TRBD2 | TRBV6-5